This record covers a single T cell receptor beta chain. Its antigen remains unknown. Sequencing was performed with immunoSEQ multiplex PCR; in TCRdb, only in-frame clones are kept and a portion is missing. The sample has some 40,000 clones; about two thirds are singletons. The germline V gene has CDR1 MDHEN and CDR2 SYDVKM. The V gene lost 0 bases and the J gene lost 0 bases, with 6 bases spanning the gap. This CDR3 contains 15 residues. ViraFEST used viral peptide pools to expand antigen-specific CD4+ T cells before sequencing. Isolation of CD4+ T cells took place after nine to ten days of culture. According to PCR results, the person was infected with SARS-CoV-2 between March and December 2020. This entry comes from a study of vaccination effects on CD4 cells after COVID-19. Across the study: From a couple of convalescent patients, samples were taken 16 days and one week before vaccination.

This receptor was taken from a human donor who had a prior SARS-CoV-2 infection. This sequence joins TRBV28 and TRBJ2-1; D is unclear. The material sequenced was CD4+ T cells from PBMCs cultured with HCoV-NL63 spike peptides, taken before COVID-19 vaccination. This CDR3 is CASSLWPSSYNEQFF. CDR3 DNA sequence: TGTGCCAGCAGTTTATGGCCAAGCTCCTACAATGAGCAGTTCTTC.